The 3 T cell receptor beta chains below were found in one sample sequenced in a study of CXCR3-negative and CXCR3-positive naive CD8 T cells. Findings of the study overall: Hydrophobicity of TRB CDR3s was greater in CXCR3-positive naive cells than in CXCR3-negative naive cells.

The antigens for these receptors are not known. Researchers prepared the TRB cDNA libraries using 5' RACE with UMI labels. TCRdb reprocessed the 5' RACE reads; each CDR3 protein has one entry and no DNA is given. The table counts roughly 140,000 distinct CDR3 sequences; over 0.25% lies in the top ten. The sample consisted of naive CXCR3+ CD8+ T cells from blood. Subset indicated: CD45RO-CCR7+CD27+CD95- naive CD8+ T cells expressing CXCR3 (TNR3+). All receptors come from a human donor in good health. Some clones in this sample may be carry-over from other donors' samples.

CDR3 sequence reads: CASSPPQGEGEQFF. The chain carries TRBV18 and TRBJ2-1; TCRdb lists TRBD2, though no DNA is available to test this call. Germline lookup yields CDR1 KGHSH and CDR2 LQKENI. The CDR3 is 14 amino acids.

The chain carries TRBV29-1 and TRBJ2-3. The CDR3 is 12 residues long. Germline CDR1 reads SQVTM; CDR2 reads ANQGSEA. The CDR3 protein is CSVEDYSDTQYF.

The V gene is TRBV27, the J gene TRBJ1-1. Germline loops: CDR1 MNHEY, CDR2 SMNVEV (reference sequence). The CDR3 loop spans 13 amino acids. The CDR3 spells CASRTDTNTEAFF.